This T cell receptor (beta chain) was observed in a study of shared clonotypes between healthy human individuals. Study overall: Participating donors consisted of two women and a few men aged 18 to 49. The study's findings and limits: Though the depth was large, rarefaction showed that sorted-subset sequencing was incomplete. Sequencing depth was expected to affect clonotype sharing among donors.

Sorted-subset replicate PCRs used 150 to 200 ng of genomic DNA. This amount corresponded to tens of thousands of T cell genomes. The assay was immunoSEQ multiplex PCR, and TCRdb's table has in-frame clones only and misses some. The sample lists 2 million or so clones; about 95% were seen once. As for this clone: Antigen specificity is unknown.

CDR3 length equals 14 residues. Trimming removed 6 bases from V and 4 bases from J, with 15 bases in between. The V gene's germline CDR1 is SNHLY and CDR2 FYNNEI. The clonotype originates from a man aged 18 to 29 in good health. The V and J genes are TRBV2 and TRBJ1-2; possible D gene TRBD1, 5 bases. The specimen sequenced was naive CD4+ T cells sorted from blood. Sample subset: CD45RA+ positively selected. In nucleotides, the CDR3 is TGTGCCAGCAGCGAGGGCAGGGAGGCCTATGGCTACACCTTC. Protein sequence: CASSEGREAYGYTF.